This T cell receptor beta chain is drawn from a study of cytomegalovirus exposure and HLA in healthy donors. V lost 4 bases and J lost 4, with 10 bases in between. CDR3 size: 13 residues. Looked up from germline, CDR1 is MDHEN and CDR2 is SYDVKM. This clone was recorded only once. PCR amplification relied on 60 Vbeta primers (plus 13 Jbeta primers). Sequencing was performed with immunoSEQ multiplex PCR; in TCRdb, only in-frame clones are kept and a portion is missing. The sample gives approximately 100,000 clones, around 85% of which show up once; about 3.8% is in the top ten. Healthy bone marrow donors made up the donor group.

This TCR was recovered from a young man in good health and CMV-seronegative. V usage is TRBV28 and J usage is TRBJ2-5, with D perhaps matching TRBD2 (5 bases). Material for sequencing was PBMCs. CDR3 nucleotides: TGTGCCAGCAGTTCCGCGGGCACAGAGACCCAGTACTTC. It codes for CASSSAGTETQYF.